The clone carrying this TCR beta chain appeared a few times. Its antigen is still unknown. Clones were sequenced by immunoSEQ multiplex PCR, and TCRdb holds only the in-frame ones, with some missing. The sample records approximately 150,000 clones, about nine tenths being singletons. The CDR3 spans 14 residues. Germline CDR1 and CDR2: MGHDK and SYGVNS. Trimming shortened V by 3 bases and J by 2 bases, and 10 bases separated the two germline ends. This record belongs to a study of radiation and T cells in renal cell carcinoma. Documented time point: baseline pretreatment blood. Treatment of the sample: 15 Gy SBRT to primary tumor, nephrectomy 4 weeks later. Findings and caveats of the study: From baseline, blood top tumor clonotypes peaked at 2 weeks post-radiation.

The input for sequencing was blood, taken from a patient whose treatment included radiotherapy and nephrectomy. This sequence originates from a woman in her seventies with renal cell carcinoma. This rearrangement joins TRBV25-1 to TRBJ1-2; D perhaps matches TRBD1 (6 bases). DNA of the CDR3: TGTGCCAGCAGTGACGTCGACAGGAACTATGGCTACACCTTC. Translating it yields CASSDVDRNYGYTF.